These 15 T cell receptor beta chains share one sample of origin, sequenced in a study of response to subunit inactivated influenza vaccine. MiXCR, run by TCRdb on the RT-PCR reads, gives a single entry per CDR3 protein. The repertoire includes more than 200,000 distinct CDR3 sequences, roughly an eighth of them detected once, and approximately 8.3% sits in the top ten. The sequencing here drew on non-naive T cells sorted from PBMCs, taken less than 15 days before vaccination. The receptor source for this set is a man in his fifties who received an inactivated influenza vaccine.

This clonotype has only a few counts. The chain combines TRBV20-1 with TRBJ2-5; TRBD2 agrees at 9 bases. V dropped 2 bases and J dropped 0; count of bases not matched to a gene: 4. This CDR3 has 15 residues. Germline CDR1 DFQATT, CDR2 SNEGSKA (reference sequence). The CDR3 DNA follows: TGCAGTGCTAGACTAGCGGGGAAGTACCAAGAGACCCAGTACTTC. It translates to CSARLAGKYQETQYF.

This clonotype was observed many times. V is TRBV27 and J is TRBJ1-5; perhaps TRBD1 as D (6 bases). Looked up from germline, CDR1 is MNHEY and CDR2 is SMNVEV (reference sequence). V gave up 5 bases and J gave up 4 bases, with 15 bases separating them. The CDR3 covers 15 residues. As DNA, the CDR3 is TGTGCCAGCAGTCTCACAGGGCTGTGGAATCAGCCCCAGCATTTT. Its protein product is CASSLTGLWNQPQHF.

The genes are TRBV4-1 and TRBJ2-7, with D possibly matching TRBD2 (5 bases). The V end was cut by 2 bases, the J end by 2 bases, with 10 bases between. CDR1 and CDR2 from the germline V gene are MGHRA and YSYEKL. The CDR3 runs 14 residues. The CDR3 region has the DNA TGCGCCAGCAGCCAACATAGCGTTCCCTACGAGCAGTACTTC. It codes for CASSQHSVPYEQYF.

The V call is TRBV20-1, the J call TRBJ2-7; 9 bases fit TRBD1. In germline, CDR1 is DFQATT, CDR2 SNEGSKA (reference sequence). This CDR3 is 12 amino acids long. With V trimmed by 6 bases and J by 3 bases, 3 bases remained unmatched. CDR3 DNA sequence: TGCAGTGCCATGGGACAGGGCTACGAGCAGTACTTC. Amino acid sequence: CSAMGQGYEQYF.

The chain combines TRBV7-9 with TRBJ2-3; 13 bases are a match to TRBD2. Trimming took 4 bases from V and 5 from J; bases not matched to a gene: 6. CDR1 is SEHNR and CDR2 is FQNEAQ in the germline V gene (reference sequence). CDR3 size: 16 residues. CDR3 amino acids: CASSSRLAGGEDTQYF. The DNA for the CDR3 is TGTGCCAGCAGCTCGAGACTAGCGGGGGGAGAAGATACGCAGTATTTT.

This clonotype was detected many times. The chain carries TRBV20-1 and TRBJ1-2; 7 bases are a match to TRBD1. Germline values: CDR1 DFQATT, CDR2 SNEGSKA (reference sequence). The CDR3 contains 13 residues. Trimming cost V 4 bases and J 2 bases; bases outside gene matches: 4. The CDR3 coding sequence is TGCAGTGCTACGGGGACAGCCAACTATGGCTACACCTTC. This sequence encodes CSATGTANYGYTF.

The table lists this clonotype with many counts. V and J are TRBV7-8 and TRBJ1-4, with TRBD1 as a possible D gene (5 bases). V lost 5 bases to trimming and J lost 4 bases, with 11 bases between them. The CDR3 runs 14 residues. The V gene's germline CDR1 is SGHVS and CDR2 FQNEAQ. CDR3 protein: CASSTTGHNEKLFF. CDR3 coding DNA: TGTGCCAGCAGCACCACAGGCCATAATGAAAAACTGTTTTTT.

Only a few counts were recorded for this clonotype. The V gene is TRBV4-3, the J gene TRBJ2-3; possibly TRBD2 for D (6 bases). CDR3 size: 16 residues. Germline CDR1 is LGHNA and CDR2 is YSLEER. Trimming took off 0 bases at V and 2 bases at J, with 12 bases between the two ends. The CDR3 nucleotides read TGCGCCAGCAGCCAAGATTTCGGGAGCCCCACAGATACGCAGTATTTT. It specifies CASSQDFGSPTDTQYF.

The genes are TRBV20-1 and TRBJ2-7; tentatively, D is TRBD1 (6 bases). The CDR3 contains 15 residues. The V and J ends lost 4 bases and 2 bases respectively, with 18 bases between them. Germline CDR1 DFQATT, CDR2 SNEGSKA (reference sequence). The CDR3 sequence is CSATTTGKVPYEQYF. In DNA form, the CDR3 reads TGCAGTGCTACCACCACAGGGAAAGTCCCCTACGAGCAGTACTTC.

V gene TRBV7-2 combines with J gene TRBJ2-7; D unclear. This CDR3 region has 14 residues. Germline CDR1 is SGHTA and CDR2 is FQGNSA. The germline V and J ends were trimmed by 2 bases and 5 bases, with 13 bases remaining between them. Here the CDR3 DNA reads TGTGCCAGCAGCTTACTTCTAGGGTTCAACGAGCAGTACTTC. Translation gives CASSLLLGFNEQYF.

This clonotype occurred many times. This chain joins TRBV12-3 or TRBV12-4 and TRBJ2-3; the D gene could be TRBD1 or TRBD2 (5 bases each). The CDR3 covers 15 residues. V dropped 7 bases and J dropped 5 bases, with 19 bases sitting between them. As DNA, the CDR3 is TGTGCCAGCACTCCCGGGGCGTGGCCTGGAGATACGCAGTATTTT. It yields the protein CASTPGAWPGDTQYF.

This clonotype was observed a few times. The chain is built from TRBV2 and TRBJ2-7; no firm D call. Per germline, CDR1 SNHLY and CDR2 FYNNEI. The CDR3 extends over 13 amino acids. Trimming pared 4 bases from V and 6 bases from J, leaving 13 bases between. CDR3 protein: CASSVSLKGEQYF. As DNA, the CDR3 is TGTGCCAGCAGTGTCAGCCTGAAGGGCGAGCAGTACTTC.

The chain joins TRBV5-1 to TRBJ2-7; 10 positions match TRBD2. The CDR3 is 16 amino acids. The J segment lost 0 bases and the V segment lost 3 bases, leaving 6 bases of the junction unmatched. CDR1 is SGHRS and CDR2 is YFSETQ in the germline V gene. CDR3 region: CASSWTSGKLSYEQYF. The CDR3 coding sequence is TGCGCCAGCAGCTGGACTAGCGGTAAACTCTCCTACGAGCAGTACTTC.

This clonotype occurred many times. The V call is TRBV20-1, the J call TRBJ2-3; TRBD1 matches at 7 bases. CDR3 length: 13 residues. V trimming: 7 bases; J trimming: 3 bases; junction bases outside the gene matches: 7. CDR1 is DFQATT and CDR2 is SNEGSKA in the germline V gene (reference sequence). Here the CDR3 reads CSGARGWTDTQYF. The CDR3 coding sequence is TGCAGTGGGGCCAGGGGGTGGACAGATACGCAGTATTTT.

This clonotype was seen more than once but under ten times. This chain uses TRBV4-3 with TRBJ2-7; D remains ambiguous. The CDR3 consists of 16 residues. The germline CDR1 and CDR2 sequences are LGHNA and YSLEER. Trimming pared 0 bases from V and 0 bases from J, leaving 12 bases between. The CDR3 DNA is TGCGCCAGCAGCCAAGATATTCGGGTTAGCTCCTACGAGCAGTACTTC. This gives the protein CASSQDIRVSSYEQYF.